These 21 T cell receptor beta chains were sequenced from one sample in a study of CD8+CD57+ T cells in acquired aplastic anemia. Only patients with CD8+CD57+ cell expansion on flow cytometry were chosen for sequencing. TCR beta VDJ and CDR3 profiles were obtained from a genomic DNA template. TCRdb fed the reads into MiXCR, producing one record per CDR3 protein. The repertoire holds approximately 220,000 distinct CDR3 sequences, with around 49% as singletons. The material sequenced was sorted CD4+, CD8+, or CD8+CD57+ T cells (not recorded which) from PBMCs. The source is a human donor with aplastic anemia.

This clonotype was counted at least ten times. The chain carries TRBV7-2 and TRBJ1-2; a possible D gene is TRBD1 (6 bases). The CDR3 has 13 amino acids. The V gene's germline CDR1 is SGHTA and CDR2 FQGNSA. Deletions cut 5 bases from V and 2 bases from J, with 9 bases between. CDR3 protein: CASSRDKNYGYTF. In nucleotides, the CDR3 is TGTGCCAGCAGCCGGGACAAGAACTATGGCTACACCTTC.

This clonotype has at least ten counts. The V call is TRBV6-5, the J call TRBJ1-1; 11 bases are shared with TRBD1. Germline V gene sequence: CDR1 MNHEY, CDR2 SVGAGI. This CDR3 is 14 amino acids long. The trim removed 7 bases at V and 4 bases at J, leaving 5 bases unmatched. CDR3 protein: CASIPGQGGTEAFF. DNA for the CDR3: TGTGCCAGCATCCCGGGACAGGGGGGCACTGAAGCTTTCTTT.

CDR3 coding DNA: TGTGCCAGTAGCAGGGTCTCTGGAAACACCATATATTTT. Amino acids: CASSRVSGNTIYF. This chain links TRBV19 with TRBJ1-3, with a tentative D call TRBD1 (5 bases). The CDR3 has 13 residues. From germline, CDR1 is LNHDA and CDR2 SQIVND (reference sequence). The V end lost 6 bases, the J end lost 0 bases, and 6 bases lay between the germline ends.

V and J are TRBV25-1 and TRBJ2-5; no reliable D call. The CDR3 spans 15 residues. Between the trimmed V and J ends, which lost 1 base and 0 bases, there was a span of 9 bases. In germline, CDR1 is MGHDK, CDR2 SYGVNS. The CDR3 region is CASSESGRDQETQYF. CDR3 nucleotides: TGTGCCAGCAGTGAATCGGGCCGTGACCAAGAGACCCAGTACTTC.

This rearrangement joins TRBV5-1 to TRBJ1-1, with TRBD1 as a possible D gene (6 bases). The CDR3 sequence is 18 residues long. Trimming took off 4 bases at V and 2 bases at J, with 24 bases between the two ends. Germline V CDR1 and CDR2: SGHRS, YFSETQ. In DNA form, the CDR3 reads TGCGCCAGCAGCCAGTACGGGACAATGAAGGTCAGAAACACTGAAGCTTTCTTT. This sequence encodes CASSQYGTMKVRNTEAFF.

This clonotype was found many times. The gene calls are TRBV20-1 and TRBJ1-2; 7 bases match TRBD1. Germline-derived CDR1 and CDR2 are DFQATT and SNEGSKA (reference sequence). CDR3 length: 15 amino acids. V gave up 6 bases and J gave up 1 base; unmatched junction bases: 11. The chain's CDR3 is CSAIDRADINYGYTF. The CDR3 bases are TGCAGTGCAATCGACAGGGCCGACATTAACTATGGCTACACCTTC.

At least ten counts were recorded for this clonotype. The V call is TRBV6-6, the J call TRBJ1-5; the D gene is possibly TRBD1 (6 bases). The V gene lost 9 bases and the J gene lost 0 bases, with 18 bases spanning the gap. The CDR3 covers 16 residues. Germline CDR1 reads MNHNY; CDR2 reads SVGAGI (reference sequence). CDR3 coding DNA: TGTGCCAGTAGTAGCGGAACAGGGCGTAGCAATCAGCCCCAGCATTTT. It codes for CASSSGTGRSNQPQHF.

The V and J genes are TRBV20-1 and TRBJ2-5; 15 bases map to TRBD2. The CDR3 sequence is 16 residues long. Per germline, CDR1 DFQATT and CDR2 SNEGSKA (reference sequence). The ends lost 3 bases at V and 5 bases at J; junction bases unmatched: 7. CDR3 nucleotides: TGCAGTGCTAGTGGGACTAGCGGGGGGAGTAGGGAGACCCAGTACTTC. It specifies CSASGTSGGSRETQYF.

In this sample, this clonotype turned up many times. The J gene is TRBJ2-3, the V gene TRBV20-1; 8 bases line up with TRBD2. The ends lost 4 bases at V and 6 bases at J; junction bases unmatched: 12. Germline V gene data show CDR1 as DFQATT and CDR2 as SNEGSKA (reference sequence). CDR3 size: 15 residues. The CDR3 here is CSAIGRRGVMDTQYF. Written as DNA, the CDR3 is TGCAGTGCTATAGGCCGGCGGGGGGTGATGGATACGCAGTATTTT.

The gene calls are TRBV9 and TRBJ2-7, with D tentatively TRBD2 (6 bases). CDR3 length: 15 residues. Germline assignment: CDR1 SGDLS and CDR2 YYNGEE. V was trimmed by 1 base and J by 0 bases, leaving 11 bases between them. The CDR3 sequence is CASSVMAGISYEQYF. In DNA, the CDR3 is TGTGCCAGCAGCGTAATGGCGGGAATCTCCTACGAGCAGTACTTC. The whole variable domain, filled in from reference TRBV9 and TRBJ2-7, reads DSGVTQTPKHLITATGQRVTLRCSPRSGDLSVYWYQQSLDQGLQFLIQYYNGEERAKGNILERFSAQQFPDLHSELNLSSLELGDSALYFCASSVMAGISYEQYFGPGTRLTVT.

This clonotype was counted between two and nine times. The gene calls are TRBV7-3 and TRBJ2-3; D remains unclear. The CDR3 is 18 amino acids. The germline gives CDR1 SGHTA, CDR2 FQGTGA. The V and J ends lost 2 bases and 0 bases respectively, with 18 bases between them. The CDR3 reads CASSLYPLRSTSTDTQYF. CDR3 DNA: TGTGCCAGCAGCTTATATCCCCTAAGAAGTACTAGCACAGATACGCAGTATTTT.

This clonotype was observed at least ten times. CDR3 amino acids: CATSRDWGTTGGLTDTQYF. CDR3 sequence (DNA): TGTGCCACCAGCAGAGATTGGGGGACGACAGGGGGCTTGACAGATACGCAGTATTTT. This rearrangement joins TRBV15 to TRBJ2-3; 10 nucleotides agree with TRBD1. The V and J ends lost 0 bases and 3 bases, in that order; junction bases with no gene match: 12. This CDR3 region has 19 residues. The germline V gene encodes CDR1 LNHNV and CDR2 YYDKDF (reference sequence).

The chain has TRBV7-3 and TRBJ2-1, with 9 bases identical to TRBD2. The V gene's germline CDR1 is SGHTA and CDR2 FQGTGA. J lost 8 bases, V lost 2 bases, and 7 bases had no gene match. This CDR3 region has 15 residues. CDR3: CASSLSREGMDEQFF. In nucleotides, the CDR3 is TGTGCCAGCAGCTTATCGCGGGAGGGTATGGATGAGCAGTTCTTC.

The chain links TRBV7-2 to TRBJ2-7; D unclear. The germline gives CDR1 SGHTA, CDR2 FQGNSA. Between the trimmed V and J ends, which lost 4 bases and 3 bases, there was a span of 22 bases. There are 17 residues in the CDR3. CDR3 residues: CASSSTRFGRCRYEQYF. The CDR3 nucleotides are TGTGCCAGCAGCTCCACCCGCTTTGGGCGGTGCCGCTACGAGCAGTACTTC.

Worth noting for this clonotype: One end of the junction does not line up with germline, which may come from a read error. V gene TRBV7-7 combines with J gene TRBJ2-5, with D possibly being TRBD1 or TRBD2 (5 bases each). This CDR3 comprises 14 residues. Germline lookup yields CDR1 SSHAT and CDR2 FNYEAQ (reference sequence). CDR3 coding DNA: TGTGCTAGCAGCACAGGCCGGGATCCCGAGACCCAGTACTTC. Amino acids: CASSTGRDPETQYF.

This clonotype was found once. The rearrangement links TRBV7-2 to TRBJ1-6; the D is unclear. Trimming took off 2 bases at V and 4 bases at J, with 6 bases between the two ends. There are 14 residues in the CDR3. Germline V gives CDR1 SGHTA, CDR2 FQGNSA. CDR3: CASSLREYNSPLHF. CDR3 sequence (DNA): TGTGCCAGCAGCTTAAGGGAATATAATTCACCCCTCCACTTT.

This clonotype was detected many times. The chain links TRBV6-5 to TRBJ1-4; maybe TRBD1 (5 bases). Trimming shortened V by 0 bases and J by 8 bases, and 19 bases separated the two germline ends. The CDR3 totals 17 residues. The V gene's germline CDR1 is MNHEY and CDR2 SVGAGI. The CDR3 loop reads CASSYSGPGRGEEKLFF. CDR3 nucleotide sequence: TGTGCCAGCAGTTACTCGGGCCCAGGGAGGGGCGAGGAAAAACTGTTTTTT.

This clonotype has a handful of counts. The chain joins TRBV5-1 to TRBJ2-3, with 7 bases fitting TRBD2. Germline CDR1 reads SGHRS; CDR2 reads YFSETQ. The CDR3 loop spans 16 amino acids. V lost 1 base to trimming and J lost 5 bases; unmatched junction nucleotides: 10. The DNA for the CDR3 is TGCGCCAGCAGCTTGAGAGCCAGCGGGATAATAGATACGCAGTATTTT. It yields the protein CASSLRASGIIDTQYF.

This chain links TRBV5-1 with TRBJ1-3, with 10 bases fitting TRBD1. CDR1 is SGHRS and CDR2 is YFSETQ in the germline V gene. The junction had 7 bases not matched to a gene; V was cut back by 4 bases and J by 0 bases. This CDR3 is 17 amino acids long. CDR3 bases: TGCGCCAGCAGCCGATGGACAGGGGGTCTCTCTGGAAACACCATATATTTT. This codes for CASSRWTGGLSGNTIYF. The full variable domain, completed using reference TRBV5-1 and TRBJ1-3, is KAGVTQTPRYLIKTRGQQVTLSCSPISGHRSVSWYQQTPGQGLQFLFEYFSETQRNKGNFPGRFSGRQFSNSRSEMNVSTLELGDSALYLCASSRWTGGLSGNTIYFGEGSWLTVV.

The sample holds many counts of this clonotype. This chain uses TRBV12-3 or TRBV12-4 with TRBJ2-1; 9 nucleotides agree with TRBD1. This CDR3 has 18 residues. The V and J ends lost 0 bases and 7 bases, in that order; junction bases with no gene match: 13. The DNA for the CDR3 is TGTGCCAGCAGTTTAGCGTCCGGGACAGGGCGTCGGGTGAATGAGCAGTTCTTC. Amino acid sequence: CASSLASGTGRRVNEQFF.

This clonotype was seen at least ten times. The chain couples TRBV28 to TRBJ1-5; the D is unclear. Germline CDR1 is MDHEN and CDR2 is SYDVKM. Trimming pared 2 bases from V and 4 bases from J, leaving 6 bases between. The CDR3 covers 13 residues. The CDR3 is CASSLQRNQPQHF. The CDR3 DNA reads as TGTGCCAGCAGTTTACAGCGGAATCAGCCCCAGCATTTT. The complete variable domain, with remaining parts taken from reference TRBV28 and TRBJ1-5, reads DVKVTQSSRYLVKRTGEKVFLECVQDMDHENMFWYRQDPGLGLRLIYFSYDVKMKEKGDIPEGYSVSREKKERFSLILESASTNQTSMYLCASSLQRNQPQHFGDGTRLSIL.